This T cell receptor (beta chain) was retrieved from a study of blood T cell repertoires in COVID-19. Study-wide background: COVID-19 samples, acute and convalescent, were from the United States, Italy and Spain.

Authors' data handling: Amplifying reference gene primers gave estimates of nucleated cell counts. TCRdb's copy holds only in-frame clones and misses some; the assay was immunoSEQ multiplex PCR. V and J calls and clone size are as listed in that table; D and trimming were resolved from the DNA. This table holds under 300,000 clones, around 85% found once. Germline V lookup: CDR1 SGHKS, CDR2 YYEKEE (reference sequence). The CDR3 consists of 14 residues. The junction had 7 bases not matched to a gene; V was cut back by 2 bases and J by 8 bases. This clonotype was sampled from a man in his fifties or sixties with acute or convalescent COVID-19. The specimen sequenced was peripheral blood. The rearrangement joins TRBV5-5 to TRBJ1-3, with 7 bases fitting TRBD1. CDR3 in amino acids: CASSFGQAVDTIYF. DNA for the CDR3: TGTGCCAGCAGCTTCGGACAGGCAGTTGACACCATATATTTT. Looking up the rest from reference TRBV5-5 and TRBJ1-3 gives the full variable domain: DAGVTQSPTHLIKTRGQQVTLRCSPISGHKSVSWYQQVLGQGPQFIFQYYEKEERGRGNFPDRFSARQFPNYSSELNVNALLLGDSALYLCASSFGQAVDTIYFGEGSWLTVV.